These 25 T cell receptor beta chains originate from one sample sequenced in a study of regulatory T cells in long-lasting Graves disease. Time point specified: persistent/refractory GD, antithyroid drugs over 5 years with positive TRAb. PBMC-derived RNA was used for the TCR library. With iRepertoire HTBI primers and Arm-PCR of CDR3 regions, TCR beta libraries were built. TCRdb re-called the multiplex PCR reads with MiXCR, one entry per CDR3 protein. Here the sample spans roughly 700,000 distinct CDR3 sequences, about 30% being singletons. The starting material was peripheral blood mononuclear cells (PBMCs), obtained when the disease was refractory, from a patient treated with antithyroid drugs. These receptors were obtained from a female donor with Graves disease.

The CDR3 bases are TGTGCCACCAGCAGAGATTGGTGGGAAGCGAGCACTGAAGCTTTCTTT. Translating gives CATSRDWWEASTEAFF. The chain uses TRBV15 and TRBJ1-1; D is unclear. The CDR3 length is 16 residues. The V gene lost 0 bases and the J gene lost 4 bases, with 15 bases spanning the gap. The germline CDR1 and CDR2 sequences are LNHNV and YYDKDF (reference sequence).

For this clonotype: A much larger clone lies one base from this, so it may be a read error. The rearrangement uses TRBV6-5 and TRBJ1-1; no reliable D call. The V gene's germline CDR1 is MNHEY and CDR2 SVGAGI. This CDR3 is 12 amino acids long. The CDR3 reads CASSNSNTEAFF. The CDR3 DNA sequence: TGTGCCAGCAGTAACTCGAACACTGAAGCTTTCTTT.

The chain joins TRBV30 to TRBJ1-2; D ambiguous. Germline CDR1 and CDR2: GTSNPN and SVGIG (reference sequence). The V gene lost 4 bases and the J gene lost 5 bases, with 20 bases spanning the gap. This CDR3 has 15 residues. CDR3 in amino acids: CAWTPEDLLFYGYTF. In nucleotides, the CDR3 is TGTGCCTGGACCCCCGAGGATCTCTTATTTTATGGCTACACCTTC.

This clonotype came up a few times. The rearrangement uses TRBV28 and TRBJ1-1; D not certain. The length of the CDR3 is 11 residues. Trimming stripped 10 bases from V and 10 bases from J, with 16 bases between. CDR1 is MDHEN, CDR2 SYDVKM, per germline. The chain's CDR3 is CATVSGVGAFF. The CDR3 DNA sequence: TGTGCCACCGTCAGCGGAGTAGGAGCTTTCTTT.

This clonotype was seen many times. The genes are TRBV28 and TRBJ1-2; no clear D gene. This CDR3 contains 14 residues. The V gene lost 2 bases and the J gene lost 7 bases, with 14 bases spanning the gap. CDR1 MDHEN and CDR2 SYDVKM come from the germline V gene. CDR3 protein: CASSLVGKSGGYTF. Here the CDR3 DNA reads TGTGCCAGCAGTTTAGTAGGGAAAAGTGGTGGCTACACCTTC.

This chain joins TRBV29-1 and TRBJ1-4, with a possible D match to TRBD1 (5 bases). The ends were cut back, 6 bases at V and 2 bases at J, with 16 bases in the middle. This CDR3 has 15 residues. CDR1 and CDR2 (germline): SQVTM, ANQGSEA. The CDR3 nucleotides are TGCAGCGTCGGGGATGGCGGGGCGACTAATGAAAAACTGTTTTTT. This gives the protein CSVGDGGATNEKLFF.

J is TRBJ1-4 and V is TRBV6-1; D remains ambiguous. The CDR3 is 12 residues long. CDR1 and CDR2 (germline): MNHNS, SASEGT. The V and J ends lost 1 base and 14 bases respectively, with 11 bases between them. The CDR3 region has the DNA TGTGCCAGCAGTGAAGTACAGATCCGTCTGTTTTTT. Protein sequence: CASSEVQIRLFF.

V usage is TRBV20-1 and J usage is TRBJ2-6; D is uncertain. V lost 6 bases and J 8 bases, leaving 11 bases between the germline ends. In germline, CDR1 is DFQATT, CDR2 SNEGSKA (reference sequence). CDR3 length: 12 amino acids. CDR3 region: CSAPEHPNVLTF. CDR3 sequence (DNA): TGCAGTGCCCCTGAACACCCCAACGTCCTGACTTTC.

Remarks on this clonotype: A read error may account for a junction end that differs from germline. V is TRBV20-1 and J is TRBJ1-2; D might be TRBD1 (5 bases). The length of the CDR3 is 16 residues. Per germline, CDR1 DFQATT and CDR2 SNEGSKA (reference sequence). The CDR3 bases are TGCAGTGCTAGAGCGGTCCAGGTGGGGGGGGGTGATGGCCACACCTTC. Protein sequence: CSARAVQVGGGDGHTF.

The rearrangement uses TRBV29-1 and TRBJ1-2; D gene ambiguous. V lost 6 bases, J lost 14 bases, and 10 bases lay in between. Germline values: CDR1 SQVTM, CDR2 ANQGSEA. This CDR3 has 8 amino acids. The CDR3 DNA is TGCAGCGTAGACGGGGTTACCTTC. Protein sequence: CSVDGVTF. Variable domain in full (rest from reference TRBV29-1 and TRBJ1-2): SAVISQKPSRDICQRGTSLTIQCQVDSQVTMMFWYRQQPGQSLTLIATANQGSEATYESGFVIDKFPISRPNLTFSTLTVSNMSPEDSSIYLCSVDGVTFGSGTRLTVV.

A few counts support this clonotype. This chain connects TRBV6-1 to TRBJ1-5, with unresolved D. The CDR3 length is 15 residues. The germline CDR1 and CDR2 sequences are MNHNS and SASEGT. The ends were cut back, 3 bases at V and 0 bases at J, with 9 bases in the middle. CDR3 bases: TGTGCCAGCAGTGAGTCCATTAATAGCAATCAGCCCCAGCATTTT. Translated, it gives CASSESINSNQPQHF.

This clonotype appeared a few times. This rearrangement joins TRBV5-1 to TRBJ2-6, with 10 bases fitting TRBD1. Germline V CDR1 and CDR2: SGHRS, YFSETQ. The V and J ends lost 4 bases and 0 bases, in that order; junction bases with no gene match: 4. This CDR3 comprises 17 residues. Here the CDR3 reads CASSPGQGSSGANVLTF. CDR3 nucleotide sequence: TGCGCCAGCAGCCCGGGACAGGGGAGCTCTGGGGCCAACGTCCTGACTTTC. The full variable domain, rest sourced from reference TRBV5-1 and TRBJ2-6, is KAGVTQTPRYLIKTRGQQVTLSCSPISGHRSVSWYQQTPGQGLQFLFEYFSETQRNKGNFPGRFSGRQFSNSRSEMNVSTLELGDSALYLCASSPGQGSSGANVLTFGAGSRLTVL.

This clonotype was recorded at least ten times. The chain is built from TRBV20-1 and TRBJ2-5; 9 bases align to TRBD1. The germline CDR1 and CDR2 sequences are DFQATT and SNEGSKA (reference sequence). The length of the CDR3 is 12 residues. The ends lost 6 bases at V and 5 bases at J; junction bases unmatched: 4. The CDR3 here is CSANGQGETQYF. The DNA for the CDR3 is TGCAGTGCGAATGGACAGGGGGAGACCCAGTACTTC.

This clonotype showed up just a few times. V and J are TRBV12-3 or TRBV12-4 and TRBJ1-4, with D possibly matching TRBD1 (5 bases). V lost 0 bases to trimming and J lost 8 bases, with 10 bases between them. The CDR3 has 14 residues. CDR3 DNA sequence: TGTGCCAGCAGTTTAGCAGGGGAGTGGGAAAAACTGTTTTTT. Translation: CASSLAGEWEKLFF.

This clonotype appeared once. V gene TRBV5-1 combines with J gene TRBJ1-1, with D perhaps TRBD1 (5 bases). Trimming took off 0 bases at V and 6 bases at J, with 12 bases between the two ends. Germline V gene sequence: CDR1 SGHRS, CDR2 YFSETQ. The CDR3 loop spans 14 amino acids. The CDR3 DNA sequence: TGCGCCAGCAGCTTGGCCATATCAGGGTCTGAAGCTTTCTTT. As protein: CASSLAISGSEAFF.

The rearrangement links TRBV7-2 to TRBJ1-2; D is uncertain. Between the trimmed V and J ends, which lost 1 base and 0 bases, there was a span of 9 bases. Germline values: CDR1 SGHTA, CDR2 FQGNSA. There are 15 residues in the CDR3. The CDR3 region is CASSLGVLTNYGYTF. The CDR3 DNA follows: TGTGCCAGCAGCTTAGGTGTTCTGACTAACTATGGCTACACCTTC.

This clonotype came up a few times. The V gene is TRBV11-1, the J gene TRBJ2-2, with TRBD2 matching over 9 bases. Germline V gene sequence: CDR1 SGHAT, CDR2 FQDESV (reference sequence). This CDR3 has 16 residues. V was clipped by 3 bases and J by 3 bases; unmatched bases: 5. The CDR3 coding sequence is TGTGCCAGCAGCTTCCTCGGGACTAGCCACACCGGGGAGCTGTTTTTT. The encoded protein is CASSFLGTSHTGELFF.

This clonotype came up many times. The genes are TRBV20-1 and TRBJ2-5; D call uncertain. V was pared by 6 bases and J by 1 base, with 15 bases between. The germline CDR1 and CDR2 sequences are DFQATT and SNEGSKA (reference sequence). This CDR3 is built from 14 residues. The CDR3, as DNA: TGCAGTGCCGAGGTCCTTGTGGGCCAAGAGACCCAGTACTTC. It is translated as CSAEVLVGQETQYF.

The V gene is TRBV11-2, the J gene TRBJ1-1, with D possibly being TRBD1 (5 bases). The CDR3 loop spans 14 amino acids. Germline loops: CDR1 SGHAT, CDR2 FQNNGV. V was trimmed by 5 bases and J by 4 bases, leaving 14 bases between them. In DNA form, the CDR3 reads TGTGCCAGCAGCCTTGGGACGGAAAGCACTGAAGCTTTCTTT. Its protein is CASSLGTESTEAFF. Supplemented by reference TRBV11-2 and TRBJ1-1, the full variable domain reads EAGVAQSPRYKIIEKRQSVAFWCNPISGHATLYWYQQILGQGPKLLIQFQNNGVVDDSQLPKDRFSAERLKGVDSTLKIQPAKLEDSAVYLCASSLGTESTEAFFGQGTRLTVV.

The genes are TRBV29-1 and TRBJ2-2; D may match TRBD1 or TRBD2 (7 bases each). Germline V gene sequence: CDR1 SQVTM, CDR2 ANQGSEA. The CDR3 runs to 14 residues. The V and J ends lost 3 bases and 5 bases respectively, with 13 bases between them. The chain's CDR3 is CSVDAGGGTGELFF. The DNA for the CDR3 is TGCAGCGTTGATGCAGGGGGGGGAACCGGGGAGCTGTTTTTT.

This chain connects TRBV12-5 to TRBJ1-2; 10 bases fit TRBD1. Trimming cost V 4 bases and J 7 bases; bases outside gene matches: 9. This CDR3 has 15 residues. Germline V gene sequence: CDR1 LGHNT, CDR2 FRNRAP. The chain's CDR3 is CASGSGPGQGIGYTF. CDR3 nucleotide sequence: TGTGCTAGTGGTTCCGGACCGGGACAGGGGATTGGCTACACCTTC.

The chain links TRBV12-3 or TRBV12-4 to TRBJ2-7; 8 bases are a match to TRBD2. V shed 6 bases and J 3 bases; nucleotides not matched to a gene: 7. The CDR3 has 14 residues. The CDR3 spells CASRGAGANYEQYF. CDR3 nucleotide sequence: TGTGCCAGCAGAGGAGCGGGAGCCAACTACGAGCAGTACTTC.

This clonotype has ten or more counts. This sequence joins TRBV12-3 or TRBV12-4 and TRBJ2-7, with D possibly being TRBD1 or TRBD2 (5 bases each). The CDR3 consists of 16 residues. Trimming stripped 1 base from V and 0 bases from J, with 13 bases between. CDR3 DNA: TGTGCCAGCAGTTTAGGTGGGGACGGAAGCTCCTACGAGCAGTACTTC. The encoded protein is CASSLGGDGSSYEQYF.

The V call is TRBV2, the J call TRBJ2-5, with D perhaps given as TRBD1 or TRBD2 (5 bases each). This CDR3 is built from 13 residues. Trimming cost V 8 bases and J 5 bases, with 15 bases left between them. The V gene's germline CDR1 is SNHLY and CDR2 FYNNEI. The CDR3 loop is CASGLRGDETQYF. The DNA of the CDR3 is TGTGCCAGCGGGTTAAGGGGAGATGAGACCCAGTACTTC.

This clonotype has just a few counts. The V gene is TRBV12-3 or TRBV12-4, the J gene TRBJ1-1; TRBD1 matches 9 bases. The CDR3 is 15 residues long. V was pared by 5 bases and J by 7 bases, with 11 bases of the junction left unmatched. CDR3 sequence: CASSPRGQGLGEAFF. Written as DNA, the CDR3 is TGTGCCAGCAGTCCACGAGGACAGGGGTTGGGTGAAGCTTTCTTT.